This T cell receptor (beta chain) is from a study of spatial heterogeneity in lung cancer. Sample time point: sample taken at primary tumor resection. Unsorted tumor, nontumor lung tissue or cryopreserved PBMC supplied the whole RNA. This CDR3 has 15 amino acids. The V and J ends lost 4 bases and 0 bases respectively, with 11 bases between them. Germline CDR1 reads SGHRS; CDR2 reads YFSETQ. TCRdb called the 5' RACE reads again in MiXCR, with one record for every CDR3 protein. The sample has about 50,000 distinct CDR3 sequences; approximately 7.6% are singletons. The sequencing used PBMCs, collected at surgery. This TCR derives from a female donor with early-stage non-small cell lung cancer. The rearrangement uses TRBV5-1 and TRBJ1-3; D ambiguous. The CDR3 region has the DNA TGCGCCAGCAGCATAGGGTCGAGCTCTGGAAACACCATATATTTT. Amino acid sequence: CASSIGSSSGNTIYF.